Here is one T cell receptor beta chain with its context. Clones were read by immunoSEQ multiplex PCR, and TCRdb kept only the in-frame ones, dropping some. The repertoire holds around 300,000 clones, with 86% as singletons. These data originate in a study of blood T cell repertoires in COVID-19. Study as a whole: PBMCs, B-cell-depleted T cells, or T cells were the source of the cDNA or gDNA that made up the material.

Germline values: CDR1 MNHEY, CDR2 SMNVEV (reference sequence). This CDR3 has 16 residues. The V and J ends lost 5 bases and 8 bases, in that order; junction bases with no gene match: 12. The source material was peripheral blood. This receptor was obtained from a woman in her twenties or thirties with active or convalescent COVID-19. J is TRBJ1-2 and V is TRBV27, with 12 bases identical to TRBD1. The CDR3 sequence is CASSGHSGQGAGGYTF. The CDR3 DNA reads TGTGCCAGCAGTGGGCACTCGGGACAGGGGGCGGGAGGCTACACCTTC.